This TCR beta chain came from a study of CD8 T cells in ankylosing spondylitis. Points from the study as a whole: Those disease-linked clones were CD8+; they were also relatively rare in peripheral blood. Earlier work had already found some motif variants in reactive arthritis synovial fluid and blood. Ankylosing spondylitis blood seemed to carry a telltale TCR beta motif made of about 8 highly homologous variants.

TCRdb itself ran the 5' RACE reads through MiXCR, one entry per CDR3 protein. The table lists about 30,000 distinct CDR3 sequences, around 30% of them singletons. This clonotype was recorded many times. What it binds is not known. This CDR3 is 13 amino acids long. Looked up from germline, CDR1 is SEHNR and CDR2 is FQNEAQ (reference sequence). V lost 2 bases, J lost 6 bases, and 10 bases lay in between. The sequence was collected from a male donor with ankylosing spondylitis. Sequences were obtained from synovial fluid, either unsorted or a sorted T cell fraction (not recorded which). This sequence joins TRBV7-9 and TRBJ1-1, with D unresolved. This chain's CDR3 is CASSLSLYSEAFF. The CDR3 DNA is TGTGCCAGCAGCTTATCCCTATACTCTGAAGCTTTCTTT.